The present entry profiles one TCR beta chain with its context. The data are from a study of technical replicates of blood from a few donors. Libraries were prepared by immunoSEQ multiplex PCR; TCRdb keeps only in-frame clonotypes and omits some of them. The sample records 45,000 to 65,000 clones, roughly 94% being singletons. This CDR3 is 13 amino acids long. Trimming shortened V by 8 bases and J by 4 bases, and 17 bases separated the two germline ends. From germline, CDR1 is SQVTM and CDR2 ANQGSEA. The source of this sequence is a human donor in good health. The specimen sequenced was T cells isolated from PBMCs. The chain uses TRBV29-1 and TRBJ1-1; D gene unclear. Here the CDR3 reads CSPQNSGGTEAFF. CDR3 DNA sequence: TGCAGCCCCCAAAACTCGGGAGGCACTGAAGCTTTCTTT. Variable domain in full (rest from reference TRBV29-1 and TRBJ1-1): SAVISQKPSRDICQRGTSLTIQCQVDSQVTMMFWYRQQPGQSLTLIATANQGSEATYESGFVIDKFPISRPNLTFSTLTVSNMSPEDSSIYLCSPQNSGGTEAFFGQGTRLTVV.